This entry lists 19 T cell receptor beta chains sequenced from one sample in a study of response to subunit inactivated influenza vaccine. Using its own MiXCR run on the RT-PCR reads, TCRdb lists one record per CDR3 protein. The table lists 650,000 to 850,000 distinct CDR3 sequences, approximately 14% of them singletons. The sequencing here drew on PBMCs from blood, taken 14 to 15 days before vaccination. The receptors originated from a man aged 50 to 60 who received an inactivated influenza vaccine.

The chain recombines TRBV20-1 with TRBJ1-2; the D gene is possibly TRBD1 (5 bases). CDR3 length equals 13 residues. Per the germline V gene, CDR1 is DFQATT and CDR2 is SNEGSKA (reference sequence). Trimming took 3 bases from V and 4 from J, leaving 12 bases between them. CDR3 loop: CSASAGRAYGYTF. The CDR3 DNA reads as TGCAGTGCTAGTGCAGGGCGGGCCTATGGCTACACCTTC.

The rearrangement uses TRBV9 and TRBJ2-6, with D possibly being TRBD2 (6 bases). The CDR3 consists of 17 residues. From germline, CDR1 is SGDLS and CDR2 YYNGEE. The V and J ends lost 6 bases and 4 bases respectively, with 20 bases between them. CDR3 in amino acids: CASTGGPGLTGANVLTF. The CDR3 DNA is TGTGCCAGCACCGGGGGACCCGGGCTCACCGGGGCCAACGTCCTGACTTTC.

Concerning this clonotype: This may stem from a read error, because a much larger clone lies one nucleotide away. The rearrangement uses TRBV28 and TRBJ2-7; D not resolved. V was shortened by 7 bases and J by 2 bases, with 9 bases between the two germline ends. Germline V gene sequence: CDR1 MDHEN, CDR2 SYDVKM. The CDR3 consists of 12 residues. In DNA, the CDR3 is TGTGCCAGCACTTCTGTCACCTACGAGCAGTACTTC. The encoded protein is CASTSVTYEQYF.

This clonotype came up many times. V gene TRBV5-1 combines with J gene TRBJ1-2, with D perhaps matching TRBD1 (5 bases). Germline CDR1 SGHRS, CDR2 YFSETQ. The CDR3 extends over 13 amino acids. The germline V and J ends were trimmed by 1 base and 4 bases, with 8 bases remaining between them. CDR3 sequence reads: CASSLRGGYGYTF. For the CDR3, the DNA is TGCGCCAGCAGCTTGAGGGGAGGCTATGGCTACACCTTC.

The chain combines TRBV3-1 with TRBJ2-3; D unclear. V lost 4 bases, J lost 0 bases, and 11 bases lay in between. Looked up from germline, CDR1 is LGHDT and CDR2 is YNNKEL (reference sequence). CDR3 length equals 15 residues. The CDR3: CASSLDTSSTDTQYF. In DNA form, the CDR3 reads TGTGCCAGCAGCCTGGATACCTCTAGCACAGATACGCAGTATTTT.

This clonotype was seen only a few times. The V call is TRBV5-1, the J call TRBJ2-7; TRBD2 aligns across 14 bases. The CDR3 runs to 17 residues. Unmatched junction bases numbered 5, after V lost 3 bases and J lost 0 bases. Per germline, CDR1 SGHRS and CDR2 YFSETQ. The CDR3 DNA reads TGCGCCAGCAGCTGGGGACTAGCGGGAGCCACCTCCTACGAGCAGTACTTC. This codes for CASSWGLAGATSYEQYF. Full variable domain (missing parts from reference TRBV5-1 and TRBJ2-7): KAGVTQTPRYLIKTRGQQVTLSCSPISGHRSVSWYQQTPGQGLQFLFEYFSETQRNKGNFPGRFSGRQFSNSRSEMNVSTLELGDSALYLCASSWGLAGATSYEQYFGPGTRLTVT.

The V call is TRBV11-3, the J call TRBJ2-1; 9 bases are shared with TRBD2. CDR3 length equals 15 residues. Germline CDR1 is SGHNT and CDR2 is YENEEA. With V trimmed by 4 bases and J by 6 bases, 7 bases remained unmatched. This CDR3 reads CASSSGLARSNEQFF. CDR3 DNA sequence: TGTGCCAGCAGCTCTGGACTAGCGAGATCCAATGAGCAGTTCTTC.

This clonotype has only a few counts. The rearrangement joins TRBV2 to TRBJ2-2; D perhaps matches TRBD1 (5 bases). V gave up 7 bases and J gave up 2 bases, with 11 bases separating them. The CDR3 is made up of 14 amino acids. CDR1 and CDR2 (germline): SNHLY, FYNNEI. The CDR3 region has the DNA TGTGCCAGCACCGCGCAGGGAAACACCGGGGAGCTGTTTTTT. Translating gives CASTAQGNTGELFF.

The chain combines TRBV7-2 with TRBJ2-7; 14 bases match TRBD2. V shed 0 bases, J shed 5 bases, and the junction held 6 bases outside the gene matches. CDR3 length: 17 residues. The germline V gene encodes CDR1 SGHTA and CDR2 FQGNSA. In nucleotides, the CDR3 is TGTGCCAGCAGCTTAGCCGCGACTAGCGGGGGGGCCCACGAGCAGTACTTC. Its translation is CASSLAATSGGAHEQYF.

This clonotype showed up just a few times. This sequence joins TRBV12-3 or TRBV12-4 and TRBJ1-1; D is possibly TRBD1 (6 bases). V gave up 5 bases and J gave up 3 bases, with 13 bases separating them. This CDR3 region has 14 residues. The CDR3: CASSNGGLDTEAFF. The CDR3 nucleotides are TGTGCCAGCAGTAACGGGGGCCTGGACACTGAAGCTTTCTTT.

In this sample, this clonotype turned up many times. The chain carries TRBV5-1 and TRBJ2-7; 7 nucleotides line up with TRBD1. This CDR3 comprises 13 residues. In germline, CDR1 is SGHRS, CDR2 YFSETQ. V was pared by 5 bases and J by 5 bases, with 7 bases of the junction left unmatched. The CDR3 protein is CASRQTGNHEQYF. The CDR3 DNA reads TGCGCCAGCAGACAGACAGGGAATCACGAGCAGTACTTC.

V and J are TRBV20-1 and TRBJ2-1, with TRBD2 identical over 10 bases. The CDR3 sequence is 13 residues long. J lost 10 bases, V lost 5 bases, and 8 bases had no gene match. The germline V gene has CDR1 DFQATT and CDR2 SNEGSKA (reference sequence). Written as DNA, the CDR3 is TGCAGTGCTCCCCCCTCTAGCGGGGGCGAGCAGTTCTTC. Residues: CSAPPSSGGEQFF.

The chain combines TRBV11-1 with TRBJ2-5; 14 nucleotides align to TRBD2. There are 18 residues in the CDR3. V gave up 5 bases and J gave up 1 base; unmatched junction bases: 9. CDR1 and CDR2 (germline): SGHAT, FQDESV (reference sequence). Written as DNA, the CDR3 is TGTGCCAGCAGCCCCGGGACTAGCGGGAGTACCGTCCAAGAGACCCAGTACTTC. Translated, it gives CASSPGTSGSTVQETQYF.

The chain combines TRBV27 with TRBJ2-2; D is perhaps TRBD2 (6 bases). Trimming shortened V by 10 bases and J by 7 bases, and 16 bases separated the two germline ends. CDR1 MNHEY and CDR2 SMNVEV come from the germline V gene (reference sequence). This CDR3 is 13 amino acids long. The DNA of the CDR3 is TGTGCCACCCCAAGGGAGGTTGGCGGGGAGCTGTTTTTT. Translation gives CATPREVGGELFF.

The gene calls are TRBV4-2 and TRBJ1-1, with 11 bases that match TRBD1. This CDR3 spans 17 amino acids. The germline CDR1 and CDR2 sequences are LGHNA and YNFKEQ. V gave up 1 base and J gave up 5 bases; unmatched junction bases: 9. DNA for the CDR3: TGTGCCAGCAGCCAAGTTCCCCCCCGGGACAGGGGGACTGAAGCTTTCTTT. This translates into CASSQVPPRDRGTEAFF.

The chain recombines TRBV3-1 with TRBJ2-7; D is undetermined. The CDR3 is 12 residues long. V lost 3 bases, J lost 7 bases, and 10 bases lay in between. Germline CDR1 and CDR2: LGHDT and YNNKEL (reference sequence). CDR3 in DNA: TGTGCCAGCAGCCATCATATGGGGGAGCAGTACTTC. It translates to CASSHHMGEQYF.

V is TRBV4-2 and J is TRBJ2-3; weak D call: TRBD1 (6 bases). Trimming pared 1 base from V and 2 bases from J, leaving 16 bases between. CDR3 length equals 17 residues. Germline V CDR1 and CDR2: LGHNA, YNFKEQ. CDR3 loop: CASSQGTSGHSTDTQYF. Written as DNA, the CDR3 is TGTGCCAGCAGCCAAGGGACCTCGGGACATTCCACAGATACGCAGTATTTT.

The sample holds many counts of this clonotype. The gene calls are TRBV25-1 and TRBJ1-4; D is unclear. V gave up 5 bases and J gave up 7 bases, with 11 bases separating them. CDR3 length: 13 residues. In germline, CDR1 is MGHDK, CDR2 SYGVNS. The CDR3 protein is CASSQFGGEKLFF. The CDR3 coding sequence is TGTGCCAGCAGTCAATTCGGAGGTGAAAAACTGTTTTTT.

The sample holds a few counts of this clonotype. J is TRBJ2-5 and V is TRBV6-5; 14 nucleotides agree with TRBD2. This CDR3 comprises 18 residues. Germline trimming cut 0 bases from V and 7 bases from J; bases unmatched to any gene: 10. Per germline, CDR1 MNHEY and CDR2 SVGAGI. CDR3 loop: CASSYSWTSGGPPGTQYF. CDR3 bases: TGTGCCAGCAGTTACTCGTGGACTAGCGGGGGGCCTCCAGGGACCCAGTACTTC.